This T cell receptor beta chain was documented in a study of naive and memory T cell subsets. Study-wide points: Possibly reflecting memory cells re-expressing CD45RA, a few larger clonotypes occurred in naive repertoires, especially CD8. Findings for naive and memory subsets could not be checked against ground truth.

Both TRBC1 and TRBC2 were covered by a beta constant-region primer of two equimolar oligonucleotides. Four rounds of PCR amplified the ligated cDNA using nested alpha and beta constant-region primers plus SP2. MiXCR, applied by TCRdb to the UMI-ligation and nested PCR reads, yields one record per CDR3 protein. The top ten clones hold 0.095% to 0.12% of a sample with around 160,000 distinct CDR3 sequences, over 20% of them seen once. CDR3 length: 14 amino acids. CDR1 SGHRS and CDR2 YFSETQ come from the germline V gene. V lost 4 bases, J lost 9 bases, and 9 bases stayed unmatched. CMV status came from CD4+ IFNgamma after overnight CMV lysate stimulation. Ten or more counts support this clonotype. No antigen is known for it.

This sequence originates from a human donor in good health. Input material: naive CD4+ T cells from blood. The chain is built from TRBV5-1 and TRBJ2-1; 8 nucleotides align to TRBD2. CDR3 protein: CASSGSGSIVEQFF. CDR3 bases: TGCGCCAGCAGCGGCAGCGGGAGTATCGTTGAGCAGTTCTTC. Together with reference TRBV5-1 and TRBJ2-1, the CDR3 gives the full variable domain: KAGVTQTPRYLIKTRGQQVTLSCSPISGHRSVSWYQQTPGQGLQFLFEYFSETQRNKGNFPGRFSGRQFSNSRSEMNVSTLELGDSALYLCASSGSGSIVEQFFGPGTRLTVL.